This T cell receptor (beta chain) was profiled in a study of blood T cell repertoires in COVID-19. Overall study: T cells, B-cell-depleted T cells, or PBMCs provided the cDNA or gDNA that served as material.

V lost 7 bases to trimming and J lost 5 bases, with 14 bases between them. This CDR3 has 14 residues. Looked up from germline, CDR1 is MDHEN and CDR2 is SYDVKM. Produced via immunoSEQ multiplex PCR; TCRdb's table is partial and in-frame only. The sample has about 160,000 clones; about 80% are singletons. This clone showed up just a few times. Sequences were obtained from peripheral blood. The chain is built from TRBV28 and TRBJ2-2; D not resolved. The receptor was isolated from a man aged 65-85 years with acute or convalescent COVID-19. CDR3 in DNA: TGTGCCAGCACCCTCTTGGGCGAAACCGGGGAGCTGTTTTTT. Its protein is CASTLLGETGELFF.